These T cell receptor beta chains were read from a single sample in a study of blood T cells in healthy people across ages. TCRdb used MiXCR to reprocess the 5' RACE reads, holding one entry per CDR3 protein. The sample consists of 270,000 or so distinct CDR3 sequences, 25% to 30% of them appearing once. The sequenced sample was blood. These receptors were collected from a woman aged 70-85 years in good health. Each CDR3 is given with its conserved first and last residue. D genes are given only for firm matches. Size is stated for part of the rows, as once, few or many counts, or as a class when the clone is expanded.

CDR3 length	V gene	J gene	D gene	clone size	CDR3 protein	CDR3 DNA
13	TRBV28	TRBJ2-2	NA	many	CATSWGSPGELFF	TGTGCCACCAGCTGGGGATCCCCCGGGGAGCTGTTTTTT
14	TRBV28	TRBJ2-7	NA	few	CASSPPVSSYEQYF	TGTGCCAGCAGTCCCCCGGTGAGTTCCTACGAGCAGTACTTC
15	TRBV12-3/TRBV12-4	TRBJ2-5	NA	NA	CASSRSQGAMLEQYF	TGTGCCAGCAGCCGGTCCCAAGGAGCAATGCTGGAGCAGTACTTC
17	TRBV20-1	TRBJ2-2	NA	once	CSARDYGAKTNTGELFF	TGCAGTGCTAGAGATTACGGGGCGAAAACGAACACCGGGGAGCTGTTTTTT
15	TRBV7-2	TRBJ1-1	NA	NA	CASSPAGTSNTEAFF	TGTGCCAGCAGCCCGGCCGGGACATCGAACACTGAAGCTTTCTTT
13	TRBV19	TRBJ1-2	NA	NA	CASSSVGNYGYTF	TGTGCCAGTAGTAGTGTCGGGAACTATGGCTACACCTTC
15	TRBV6-5	TRBJ2-5	TRBD1	few	CASRLDRGPQETQYF	TGTGCCAGCAGGTTAGACAGGGGGCCTCAAGAGACCCAGTACTTC
14	TRBV6-1	TRBJ1-5	NA	NA	CATRVLQVNQPQHF	TGTGCCACCAGAGTCCTGCAAGTGAATCAGCCCCAGCATTTT
14	TRBV20-1	TRBJ1-2	NA	NA	CSAREGTPARGYTF	TGCAGTGCTAGAGAAGGCACTCCGGCTCGGGGCTACACCTTC
17	TRBV5-6	TRBJ2-3	TRBD2	NA	CASSFPPLAASTDTQYF	TGTGCCAGCAGCTTTCCGCCTCTAGCGGCTAGCACAGATACGCAGTATTTT
13	TRBV7-6	TRBJ1-1	NA	NA	CASSSGPGVKAFF	TGTGCCAGCAGCTCGGGCCCGGGGGTAAAAGCTTTCTTT
17	TRBV12-3/TRBV12-4	TRBJ2-1	TRBD1	NA	CASTTYWRGQGFAEQFF	TGTGCCAGCACCACTTACTGGCGGGGACAGGGGTTCGCTGAGCAGTTCTTC
16	TRBV6-2/TRBV6-3	TRBJ2-1	TRBD1	NA	CASSPIAPLEGAELFF	TGTGCCAGCAGCCCTATCGCCCCTTTAGAGGGGGCGGAACTGTTCTTC
12	TRBV28	TRBJ1-4	TRBD1	many	CASWDREGKLFF	TGTGCCAGCTGGGACAGGGAAGGGAAACTGTTTTTT
16	TRBV28	TRBJ2-3	TRBD2	few	CASSSPSKRDTDTQYF	TGTGCCAGCAGTTCTCCTTCTAAGCGGGACACAGATACGCAGTATTTT
16	TRBV4-2	TRBJ1-4	TRBD1	once	CASSQDEGQGDEKLFF	TGTGCCAGCAGCCAAGATGAGGGTCAGGGGGACGAAAAACTGTTTTTT
14	TRBV20-1	TRBJ2-3	NA	few	CSASLSRQTDTQYF	TGCAGTGCTAGTCTTAGCCGTCAGACAGATACGCAGTATTTT
13	TRBV20-1	TRBJ2-7	NA	NA	CSARDPLFYEQYF	TGCAGTGCTAGAGATCCACTATTCTACGAGCAGTACTTC
14	TRBV12-3/TRBV12-4	TRBJ1-5	NA	many	CASSRGRWNQPQHF	TGTGCCAGCAGCCGGGGACGGTGGAATCAGCCCCAGCATTTT
14	TRBV7-2	TRBJ2-5	NA	few	CASSPTRVVETQYF	TGTGCCAGCAGCCCGACTAGGGTGGTAGAGACCCAGTACTTC
17	TRBV4-1	TRBJ2-6	TRBD1	NA	CASSLGQGNSGANVLTF	TGCGCCAGCAGCCTAGGACAGGGCAACTCTGGGGCCAACGTCCTGACTTTC
13	TRBV11-2	TRBJ2-2	NA	NA	CASSLDGSGELFF	TGTGCCAGCAGCTTAGATGGTTCCGGGGAGCTGTTTTTT
8	TRBV29-1	TRBJ2-1	NA	few	CSVSDQFF	TGCAGCGTTTCTGACCAGTTCTTC
14	TRBV28	TRBJ2-1	TRBD2	NA	CASSGAGGYNEQFF	TGTGCCAGCAGCGGAGCGGGAGGGTACAATGAGCAGTTCTTC
17	TRBV7-9	TRBJ1-2	NA	few	CASSHTQQRDANYGYTF	TGTGCCAGCAGCCATACTCAACAGCGCGACGCTAACTATGGCTACACCTTC
13	TRBV6-6	TRBJ2-7	NA	NA	CASRLGATYEQYF	TGTGCCAGCCGACTAGGCGCTACCTACGAGCAGTACTTC
15	TRBV9	TRBJ2-1	TRBD2	NA	CASSVAGGRENEQFF	TGTGCCAGCAGCGTAGCTGGCGGGAGGGAGAATGAGCAGTTCTTC
12	TRBV5-1	TRBJ1-2	NA	many	CASRTENYGYTF	TGCGCCAGCAGAACGGAAAACTATGGCTACACCTTC
15	TRBV14	TRBJ2-1	NA	NA	CASSLGRGAVDEQFF	TGTGCCAGCAGCTTAGGACGGGGGGCTGTGGATGAGCAGTTCTTC
12	TRBV27	TRBJ1-1	NA	NA	CASSPLVGEAFF	TGTGCCAGCAGCCCTTTAGTCGGCGAAGCTTTCTTT
14	TRBV7-9	TRBJ1-4	TRBD1	NA	CASSIRQGHEKLFF	TGTGCCAGCAGCATAAGACAGGGGCATGAAAAACTGTTTTTT
15	TRBV20-1	TRBJ2-3	NA	NA	CSAVGSGDLTDTQYF	TGCAGTGCTGTTGGAAGCGGTGATCTCACAGATACGCAGTATTTT
13	TRBV18	TRBJ1-4	NA	many	CASSPGGNEKLFF	TGTGCCAGCTCACCAGGGGGTAATGAAAAACTGTTTTTT
16	TRBV29-1	TRBJ2-1	TRBD2	NA	CSVERGGRRLVDEQFF	TGCAGCGTTGAACGGGGCGGGAGACGCCTAGTCGATGAGCAGTTCTTC
15	TRBV29-1	TRBJ2-2	TRBD1	few	CSVAVPDRHTGELFF	TGCAGCGTTGCGGTACCGGACAGGCACACCGGGGAGCTGTTTTTT
16	TRBV28	TRBJ2-4	TRBD1	NA	CASSGQGAPGKNIQYF	TGTGCCAGCAGCGGACAGGGGGCGCCGGGCAAAAACATTCAGTACTTC
13	TRBV12-3/TRBV12-4	TRBJ2-7	NA	NA	CASSIGGFDEQYF	TGTGCCAGCAGCATAGGGGGATTCGACGAGCAGTACTTC
11	TRBV20-1	TRBJ2-1	NA	few	CSAMPLNEQFF	TGCAGTGCTATGCCGTTAAATGAGCAGTTCTTC
16	TRBV6-1	TRBJ1-1	NA	NA	CASTQIVDLGGTEAFF	TGTGCCAGCACCCAAATCGTGGACCTAGGGGGCACTGAAGCTTTCTTT
11	TRBV29-1	TRBJ1-3	NA	once	CSCKSGNTIYF	TGCAGCTGCAAATCTGGAAACACCATATATTTT
18	TRBV28	TRBJ2-3	TRBD2	NA	CASSPTSGRGLGADTQYF	TGTGCCAGCAGTCCAACTAGCGGGAGAGGATTAGGGGCAGATACGCAGTATTTT
13	TRBV2	TRBJ2-1	NA	NA	CASSDRGRDEQFF	TGTGCCAGCAGTGACAGGGGGAGGGATGAGCAGTTCTTC
14	TRBV7-3	TRBJ2-5	NA	few	CASSPDTSRETQYF	TGTGCCAGCAGCCCAGATACTAGCCGGGAGACCCAGTACTTC
14	TRBV6-5	TRBJ2-7	NA	few	CASSYRLVSYEQYF	TGTGCCAGCAGTTACCGACTAGTCTCCTACGAGCAGTACTTC
19	TRBV28	TRBJ2-7	TRBD2	NA	CASSFPATLAGPASYEQYF	TGTGCCAGCAGTTTCCCAGCGACCCTAGCGGGACCCGCTTCCTACGAGCAGTACTTC
16	TRBV6-2/TRBV6-3	TRBJ2-7	TRBD2	NA	CASSSGVAGEGLEQYF	TGCGCCAGCAGTTCCGGGGTAGCGGGAGAGGGGCTCGAGCAGTACTTC
15	TRBV6-1	TRBJ1-2	TRBD1	many	CASRDTGTGDYGYTF	TGTGCCAGCAGGGATACCGGGACAGGAGACTATGGCTACACCTTC
19	TRBV18	TRBJ2-5	TRBD2	NA	CASSPALEASGRPQETQYF	TGTGCCAGCTCACCCGCGCTGGAGGCTAGCGGGAGACCTCAAGAGACCCAGTACTTC
15	TRBV27	TRBJ2-1	TRBD2	NA	CASSGQAGTYNEQFF	TGTGCCAGCAGTGGCCAAGCGGGAACCTACAATGAGCAGTTCTTC
14	TRBV20-1	TRBJ1-1	NA	NA	CSARKQGGNTEAFF	TGCAGTGCTAGGAAGCAAGGAGGAAACACTGAAGCTTTCTTT
14	TRBV20-1	TRBJ2-5	NA	many	CSARSPGPIGTQYF	TGCAGTGCTAGATCTCCGGGACCTATAGGGACCCAGTACTTC
14	TRBV18	TRBJ2-1	NA	NA	CASSPGQRRGEQFF	TGTGCCAGCTCACCTGGACAGCGGAGGGGTGAGCAGTTCTTC
13	TRBV5-1	TRBJ2-1	NA	many	CASRPGPQFEQFF	TGCGCCAGCAGACCGGGCCCCCAATTTGAGCAGTTCTTC